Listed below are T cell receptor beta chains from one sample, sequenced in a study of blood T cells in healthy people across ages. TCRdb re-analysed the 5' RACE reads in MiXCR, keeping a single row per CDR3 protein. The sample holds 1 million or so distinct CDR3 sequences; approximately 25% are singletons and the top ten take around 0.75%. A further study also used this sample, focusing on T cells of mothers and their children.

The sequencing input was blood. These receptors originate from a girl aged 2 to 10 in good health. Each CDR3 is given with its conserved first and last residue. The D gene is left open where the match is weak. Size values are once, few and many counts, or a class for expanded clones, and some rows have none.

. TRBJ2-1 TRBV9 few TGTGCCAGCAGCGTAAACCCCTCCTCGCTAGGGGGTGAGCAGTTCTTC CASSVNPSSLGGEQFF
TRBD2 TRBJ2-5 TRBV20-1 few TGCAGTGCTAGACCTCTACCCAGCGGGAGTCAAGAGACCCAGTACTTC CSARPLPSGSQETQYF
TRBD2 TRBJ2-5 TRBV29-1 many TGCAGCGTTTCTAGCGGCGGAGAGACCCAGTACTTC CSVSSGGETQYF
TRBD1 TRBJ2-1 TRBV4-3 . TGCGCCAGCAGCCCTAAGGGGGCAGGTGAGCAGTTCTTC CASSPKGAGEQFF
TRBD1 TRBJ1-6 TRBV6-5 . TGTGCCAGCAGTTACGGGACAGGGGGAGACTCACCCCTCCACTTT CASSYGTGGDSPLHF
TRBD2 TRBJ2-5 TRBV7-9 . TGTGCCAGCAGCAACCTGGCTAGCGGGGCCATACAAGAGACCCAGTACTTC CASSNLASGAIQETQYF
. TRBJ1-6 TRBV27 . TGTGCCAGCAGTAAAATCAGGGGATTCTCACCCCTCCACTTT CASSKIRGFSPLHF
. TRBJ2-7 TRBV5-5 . TGTGCCAGCAGCTTGGCCTGGCAGTCCGCCTACGAGCAGTACTTC CASSLAWQSAYEQYF
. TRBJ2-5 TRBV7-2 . TGTGCCAGCACCACCACCTACGGGCGGGGAGAGACCCAGTACTTC CASTTTYGRGETQYF
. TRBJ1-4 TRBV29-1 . TGCAGCGTCCCCCAGAGTGGTGGAGTCTCACTGTTTTTT CSVPQSGGVSLFF
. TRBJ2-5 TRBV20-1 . TGCAGTGCTAGGGACCAACAAGAGACCCAGTACTTC CSARDQQETQYF
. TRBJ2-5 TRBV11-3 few TGTGCCAGCAGCTTAGCAACACAGGGAGGGGAGACCCAGTACTTC CASSLATQGGETQYF
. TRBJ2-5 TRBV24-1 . TGTGCCACCAGTGAGCCCGGAGCGGTTCCACCGGAGACCCAGTACTTC CATSEPGAVPPETQYF
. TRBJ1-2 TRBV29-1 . TGCAGCGTTGAAGAGAATCAGGGTTTTGGGAGCTACACCTTC CSVEENQGFGSYTF
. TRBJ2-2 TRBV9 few TGTGCCAGCAGCGTAGAGGGGAACACCGGGGAGCTGTTTTTT CASSVEGNTGELFF
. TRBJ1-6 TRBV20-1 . TGCAGTGCCAAAGTCGGCCAGGGTGATTCACCCCTCCACTTT CSAKVGQGDSPLHF
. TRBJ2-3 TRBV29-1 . TGCAGCGTTGGAAGGACAGTACAATCAGATACGCAGTATTTT CSVGRTVQSDTQYF
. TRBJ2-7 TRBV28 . TGTGCCAGCAGTTTCGAGGCGCCTGGGGAGCAGTACTTC CASSFEAPGEQYF
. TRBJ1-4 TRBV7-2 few TGTGCCAGCAGTCAACCCATCGGGGGCCTAAATGAAAAACTGTTTTTT CASSQPIGGLNEKLFF
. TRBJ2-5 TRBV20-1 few TGCAGTGTTACCAGGGGAGAGACCCAGTACTTC CSVTRGETQYF
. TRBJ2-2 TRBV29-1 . TGCAGCGGCCGGGTAACCGGGGAGCTGTTTTTT CSGRVTGELFF
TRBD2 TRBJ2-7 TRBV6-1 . TGTGCCAGCAGTGACAGGCTAGCGGGATACTACGAGCAGTACTTC CASSDRLAGYYEQYF